The present T cell receptor (beta chain) was sequenced within a study of T cell responses to AZD1222 COVID-19 vaccine. Findings and caveats of the study: Mapped onto spike, vaccine-associated CD4 TCRs spanned it and were dominant at 160-218 and 743-854.

Recipients boosted at about 4 weeks or about 12 weeks are pooled. V lost 0 bases and J lost 2, with 9 bases in between. This CDR3 region has 14 residues. Germline CDR1 reads SGDLS; CDR2 reads YYNGEE. For this clone: Its target is unknown.

Some clones are missing from TCRdb's copy, which holds only in-frame ones; the method was immunoSEQ multiplex PCR. Among some 140,000 clones listed, approximately 92% were seen once. The receptor comes from an adult who received the AZD1222 COVID-19 vaccine. The specimen was peripheral blood, collected 28 days after the second AZD1222 dose. The gene calls are TRBV9 and TRBJ2-7; D assignment may be TRBD1 or TRBD2 (5 bases each). CDR3 protein: CASSVAEGPYEQYF. The CDR3 DNA reads TGTGCCAGCAGCGTAGCAGAGGGACCCTACGAGCAGTACTTC.